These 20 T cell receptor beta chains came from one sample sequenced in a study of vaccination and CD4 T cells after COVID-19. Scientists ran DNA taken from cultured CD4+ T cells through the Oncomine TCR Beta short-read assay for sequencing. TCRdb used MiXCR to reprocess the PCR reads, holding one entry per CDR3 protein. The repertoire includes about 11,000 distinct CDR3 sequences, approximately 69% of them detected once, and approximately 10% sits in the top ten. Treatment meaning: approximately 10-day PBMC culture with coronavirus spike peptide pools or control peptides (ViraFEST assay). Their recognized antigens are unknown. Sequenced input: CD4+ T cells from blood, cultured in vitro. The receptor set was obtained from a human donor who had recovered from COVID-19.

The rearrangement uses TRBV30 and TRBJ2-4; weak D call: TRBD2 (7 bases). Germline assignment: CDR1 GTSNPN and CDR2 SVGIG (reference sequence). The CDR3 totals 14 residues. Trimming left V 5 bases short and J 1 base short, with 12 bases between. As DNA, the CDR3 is TGTGCCTGGGGGGGGGCGCGGGCCAAAAACATTCAGTACTTC. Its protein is CAWGGARAKNIQYF.

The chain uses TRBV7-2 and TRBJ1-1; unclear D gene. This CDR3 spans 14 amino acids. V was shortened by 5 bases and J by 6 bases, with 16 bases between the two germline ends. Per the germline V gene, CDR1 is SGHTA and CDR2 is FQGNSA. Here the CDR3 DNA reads TGTGCCAGCAGCCCGGTCGCTGGTCGGCCTGAAGCTTTCTTT. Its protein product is CASSPVAGRPEAFF.

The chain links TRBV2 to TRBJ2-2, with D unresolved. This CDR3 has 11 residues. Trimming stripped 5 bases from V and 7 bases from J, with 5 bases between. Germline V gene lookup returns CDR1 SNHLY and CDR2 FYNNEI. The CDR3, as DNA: TGTGCCAGCAGTTGGTTCGGGGAGCTGTTTTTT. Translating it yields CASSWFGELFF.

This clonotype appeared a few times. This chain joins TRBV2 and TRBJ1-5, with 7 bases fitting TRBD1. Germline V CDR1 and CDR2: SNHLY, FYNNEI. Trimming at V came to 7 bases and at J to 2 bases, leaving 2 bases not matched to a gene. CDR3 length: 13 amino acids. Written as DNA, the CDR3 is TGTGCCAGCAATGGACAGGGCAATCAGCCCCAGCATTTT. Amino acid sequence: CASNGQGNQPQHF.

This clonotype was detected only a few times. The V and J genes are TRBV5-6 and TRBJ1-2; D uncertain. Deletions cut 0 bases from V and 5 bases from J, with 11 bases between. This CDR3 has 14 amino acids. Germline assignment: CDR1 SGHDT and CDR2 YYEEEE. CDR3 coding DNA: TGTGCCAGCAGCTTGGGGGGTTTCAAATATGGCTACACCTTC. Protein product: CASSLGGFKYGYTF.

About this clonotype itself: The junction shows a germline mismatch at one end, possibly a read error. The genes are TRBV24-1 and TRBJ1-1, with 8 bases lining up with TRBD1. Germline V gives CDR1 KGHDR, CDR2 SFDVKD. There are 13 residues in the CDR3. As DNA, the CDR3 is TGTGCCACCAGTGATCTCAACTTTCGGGGACAGGCCTTT. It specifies CATSDLNFRGQAF.

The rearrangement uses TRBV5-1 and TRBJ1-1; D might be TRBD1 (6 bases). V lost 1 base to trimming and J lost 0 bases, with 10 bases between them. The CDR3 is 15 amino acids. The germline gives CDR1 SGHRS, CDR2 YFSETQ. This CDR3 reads CASSLTGQVNTEAFF. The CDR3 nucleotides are TGCGCCAGCAGCTTGACAGGGCAGGTGAACACTGAAGCTTTCTTT.

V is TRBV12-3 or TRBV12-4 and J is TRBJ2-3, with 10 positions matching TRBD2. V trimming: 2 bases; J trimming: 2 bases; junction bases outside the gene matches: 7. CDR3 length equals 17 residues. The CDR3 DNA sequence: TGTGCCAGCAGTTTAAGAGCGGGAGGGCGTGTCACAGATACGCAGTATTTT. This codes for CASSLRAGGRVTDTQYF.

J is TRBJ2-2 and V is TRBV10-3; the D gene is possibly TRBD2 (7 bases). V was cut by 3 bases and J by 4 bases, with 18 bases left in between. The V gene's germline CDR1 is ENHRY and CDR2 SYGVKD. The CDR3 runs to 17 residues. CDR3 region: CAISDRGARGATGELFF. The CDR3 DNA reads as TGTGCCATCAGTGACCGGGGAGCCCGGGGGGCCACCGGGGAGCTGTTTTTT.

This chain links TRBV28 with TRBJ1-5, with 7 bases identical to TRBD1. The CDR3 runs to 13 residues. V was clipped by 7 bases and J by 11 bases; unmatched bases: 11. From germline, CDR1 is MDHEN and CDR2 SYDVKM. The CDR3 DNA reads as TGTGCCAGCAACCTACCTCACGACAGGGCCCAGCATTTT. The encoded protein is CASNLPHDRAQHF.

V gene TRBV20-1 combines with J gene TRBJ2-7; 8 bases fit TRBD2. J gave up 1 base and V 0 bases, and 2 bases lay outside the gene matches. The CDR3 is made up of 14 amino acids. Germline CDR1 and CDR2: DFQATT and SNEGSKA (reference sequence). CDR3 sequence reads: CSAREAGASYEQYF. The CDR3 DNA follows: TGCAGTGCTAGAGAAGCGGGGGCATCCTACGAGCAGTACTTC.

DNA for the CDR3: TGTGCCAGCAGTTCCCCCGCAGGGGACAATCAGCCCCAGCATTTT. Translated, it gives CASSSPAGDNQPQHF. The V and J genes are TRBV28 and TRBJ1-5; tentative D call: TRBD1 (6 bases). Germline-derived CDR1 and CDR2 are MDHEN and SYDVKM. The CDR3 runs to 15 residues. V lost 4 bases to trimming and J lost 3 bases, with 13 bases between them.

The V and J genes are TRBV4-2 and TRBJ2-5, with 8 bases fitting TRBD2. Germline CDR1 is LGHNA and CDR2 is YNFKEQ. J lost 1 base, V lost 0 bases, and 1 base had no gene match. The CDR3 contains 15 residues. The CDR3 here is CASSQDRGGQETQYF. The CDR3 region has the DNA TGTGCCAGCAGCCAAGATCGGGGGGGCCAAGAGACCCAGTACTTC.

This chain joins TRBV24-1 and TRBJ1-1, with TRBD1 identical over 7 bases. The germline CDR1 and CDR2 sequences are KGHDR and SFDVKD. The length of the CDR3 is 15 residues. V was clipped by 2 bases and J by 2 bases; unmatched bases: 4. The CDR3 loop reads CATSDSRQGNTEAFF. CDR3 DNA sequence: TGTGCCACCAGTGATTCAAGACAGGGCAACACTGAAGCTTTCTTT.

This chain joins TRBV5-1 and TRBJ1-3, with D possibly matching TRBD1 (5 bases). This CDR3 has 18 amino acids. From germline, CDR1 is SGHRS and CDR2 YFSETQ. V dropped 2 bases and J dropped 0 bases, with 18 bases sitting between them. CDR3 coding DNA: TGCGCCAGCAGCTTTAACAGCCAGGGAAAGGGCTCTGGAAACACCATATATTTT. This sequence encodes CASSFNSQGKGSGNTIYF.

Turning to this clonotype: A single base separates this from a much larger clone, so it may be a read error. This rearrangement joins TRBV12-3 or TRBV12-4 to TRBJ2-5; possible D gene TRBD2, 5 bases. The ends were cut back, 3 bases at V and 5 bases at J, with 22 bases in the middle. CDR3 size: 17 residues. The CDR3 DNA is TGTGCCAGCAGTTTTCTAGGTCAGGAGGTTTCGGCGGAGACCCAGTACTTC. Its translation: CASSFLGQEVSAETQYF.

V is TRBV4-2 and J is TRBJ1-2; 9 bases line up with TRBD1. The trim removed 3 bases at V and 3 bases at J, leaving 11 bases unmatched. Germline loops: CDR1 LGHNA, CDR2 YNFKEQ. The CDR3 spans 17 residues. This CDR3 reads CASSHRDRALLYYGYTF. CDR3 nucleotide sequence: TGTGCCAGCAGCCACCGGGACAGGGCCCTCCTATACTATGGCTACACCTTC.

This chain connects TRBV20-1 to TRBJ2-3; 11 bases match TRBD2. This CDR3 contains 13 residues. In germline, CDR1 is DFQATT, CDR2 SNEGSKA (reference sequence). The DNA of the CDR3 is TGCAGCGAGACTAGCGGGATGGTAGATACGCAGTATTTT. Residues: CSETSGMVDTQYF.

This CDR3 is CASSLLGGDDSGTFGQFF. The CDR3 DNA follows: TGTGCCAGCAGCTTACTCGGGGGGGATGATAGCGGGACCTTCGGGCAGTTCTTC. This chain joins TRBV7-9 and TRBJ2-1, with 8 bases matching TRBD2. CDR1 SEHNR and CDR2 FQNEAQ come from the germline V gene (reference sequence). Trimming took 2 bases from V and 12 from J; bases not matched to a gene: 21. The CDR3 sequence is 18 residues long.

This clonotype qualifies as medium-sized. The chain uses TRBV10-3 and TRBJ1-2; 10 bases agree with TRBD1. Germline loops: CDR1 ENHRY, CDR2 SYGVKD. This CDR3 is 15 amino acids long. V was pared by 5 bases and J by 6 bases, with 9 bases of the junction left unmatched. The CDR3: CAISKRDRGEDGYTF. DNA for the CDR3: TGTGCCATCAGTAAAAGGGACAGGGGCGAGGATGGCTACACCTTC.